This TCR beta chain came from a study of cytomegalovirus exposure and HLA in healthy donors. Study-level information: When 350 to 500 donors were genotyped, about 86% of them were found to fall in the Caucasian-associated ancestry cluster.

60 Vbeta and 13 Jbeta primers were used in PCR. Assay used: immunoSEQ multiplex PCR; TCRdb lists only in-frame clones, some missing. Recorded for this sample: some 48,000 clones. Material for sequencing was PBMCs. The TCR was taken from a man aged 35 to 55 in good health and CMV-seropositive.

CDR3 bases: TGTGCCACCAGCAGGAGACAGATGTCCTACAATGAGCAGTTCTTC. It specifies CATSRRQMSYNEQFF. This chain connects TRBV15 to TRBJ2-1, with a weak D call TRBD1 (5 bases). In germline, CDR1 is LNHNV, CDR2 YYDKDF (reference sequence). V lost 3 bases and J 1 base, leaving 10 bases between the germline ends. CDR3 size: 15 residues.